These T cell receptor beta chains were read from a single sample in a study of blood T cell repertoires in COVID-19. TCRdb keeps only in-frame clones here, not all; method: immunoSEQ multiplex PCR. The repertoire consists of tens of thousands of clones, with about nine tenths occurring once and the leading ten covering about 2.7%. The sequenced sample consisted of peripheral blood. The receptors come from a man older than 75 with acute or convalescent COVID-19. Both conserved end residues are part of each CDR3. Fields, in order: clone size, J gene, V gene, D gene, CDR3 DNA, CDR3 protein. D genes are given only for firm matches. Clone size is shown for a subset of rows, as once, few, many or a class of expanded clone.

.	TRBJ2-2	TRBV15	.	TGTGCCACCAGCAGAGATGCGCGCGGGGAGCTGTTTTTT	CATSRDARGELFF
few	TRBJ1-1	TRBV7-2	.	TGTGCCAGCAGCTTAATGGGGGGGAGCACTGAAGCTTTCTTT	CASSLMGGSTEAFF
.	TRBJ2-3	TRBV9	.	TGTGCCAGCAGCGTAGCTACTAGGGATACCTCAATCGATACGCAGTATTTT	CASSVATRDTSIDTQYF
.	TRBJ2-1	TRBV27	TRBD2	TGTGCCAGCAGTTCCCGACTAGCGGGGGGCCTAAATGAGCAGTTCTTC	CASSSRLAGGLNEQFF
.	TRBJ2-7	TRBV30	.	TGTGCCTGGAGGTCCCCAGTCTCCTACGAGCAGTACTTC	CAWRSPVSYEQYF
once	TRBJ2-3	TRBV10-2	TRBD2	TGCGCCAGCACACTAGCGGGGGGAGATACGCAGTATTTT	CASTLAGGDTQYF
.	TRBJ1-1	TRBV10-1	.	TGCGCCAGCACCTCCCCGGGGAATACTGAAGCTTTCTTT	CASTSPGNTEAFF
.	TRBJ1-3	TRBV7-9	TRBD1	TGTGCCAGCAGCTTAGAATCGGGAGTAGGGGGCGGAAACACCATATATTTT	CASSLESGVGGGNTIYF
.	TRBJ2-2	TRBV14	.	TGTGCCAGCAGCGATCTATTAGTAGGGGAGCTGTTTTTT	CASSDLLVGELFF
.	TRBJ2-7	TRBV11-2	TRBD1	TGTGCCAGCAGCTATTCAGGGGGCCCCTACGAGCAGTACTTC	CASSYSGGPYEQYF
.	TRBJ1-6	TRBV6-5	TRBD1	TGTGCCAGCAGACGGGACAGGCTTCCCAATTCACCCCTCCACTTT	CASRRDRLPNSPLHF
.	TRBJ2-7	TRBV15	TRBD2	TGTGCCACCAGCCCCGGGGGGGGGCCCTACGAGCAGTACTTC	CATSPGGGPYEQYF
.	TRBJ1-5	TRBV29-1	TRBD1	TGCAGCGTTGCACAGGGGACCAATCAGCCCCAGCATTTT	CSVAQGTNQPQHF
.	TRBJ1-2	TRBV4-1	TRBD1	TGCGCCAGCAGCCCCGACCAGGGACAGGTCAGAGCTAACTATGGCTACACCTTC	CASSPDQGQVRANYGYTF
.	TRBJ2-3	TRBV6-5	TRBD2	TGTGCCTCCCGGCGGACTAGCGGTGCAGATACGCAGTATTTT	CASRRTSGADTQYF
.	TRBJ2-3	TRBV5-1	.	TGCGCCAGCAGCCCGAGGGGGGGCGCTAGCACAGATACGCAGTATTTT	CASSPRGGASTDTQYF
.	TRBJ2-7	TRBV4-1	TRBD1	TGCGCCAGCAGCCCTACAGGGGGTCCGGCCCACGAGCAGTACTTC	CASSPTGGPAHEQYF
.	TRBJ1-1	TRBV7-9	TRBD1	TGTGCCAGCAGCGTGTACAGGGGGGACACTGAAGCTTTCTTT	CASSVYRGDTEAFF
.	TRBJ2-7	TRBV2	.	TGTGCCAGCAAGGGAGTAGCAAGTTCCTACGAGCAGTACTTC	CASKGVASSYEQYF
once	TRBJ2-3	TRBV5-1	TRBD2	TGCGCCAGCAGCCCGGCGGGGGGTAGGACAGATACGCAGTATTTT	CASSPAGGRTDTQYF
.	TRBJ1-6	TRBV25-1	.	TGTGCCAGCAGAGGGGAATATAATTCACCCCTCCACTTT	CASRGEYNSPLHF
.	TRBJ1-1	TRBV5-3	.	TGTGCCAGAAGCTCCCCCCAGCGAATCGCGGGTATAACTGAAGCTTTCTTT	CARSSPQRIAGITEAFF
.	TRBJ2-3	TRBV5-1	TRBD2	TGCGCCAGCAGCCTAAGGACTAGCGGGGGGTCAGATACGCAGTATTTT	CASSLRTSGGSDTQYF
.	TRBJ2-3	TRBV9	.	TGTGCCAGCAGCGCCCAGACAGATACGCAGTATTTT	CASSAQTDTQYF
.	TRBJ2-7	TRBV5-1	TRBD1	TGCGCCAGCAGCTTGGACCACAGGGGGCGGGAGCAGTACTTC	CASSLDHRGREQYF
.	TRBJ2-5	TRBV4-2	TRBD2	TGTGCCAGCAGCCAAGAATCGGTTAGCGGGGTAAAGACCCAGTACTTC	CASSQESVSGVKTQYF
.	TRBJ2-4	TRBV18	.	TGTGCCAGCTCACCCGCGGCGGGGAAAAACATTCAGTACTTC	CASSPAAGKNIQYF
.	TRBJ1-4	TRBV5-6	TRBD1	TGTGCCAGCAGCTTCTACAGGGGCGTTAATGAAAAACTGTTTTTT	CASSFYRGVNEKLFF
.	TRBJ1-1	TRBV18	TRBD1	TGTGCCAGCTCACAACGGGACAGCACTGAAGCTTTCTTT	CASSQRDSTEAFF
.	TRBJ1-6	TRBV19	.	TGTGCCAGTAGTATCGGAAGGCAGGTAGGGGGTTCACCCCTCCACTTT	CASSIGRQVGGSPLHF
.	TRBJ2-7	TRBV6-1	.	TGTGCCAGCAGTGACGGGGGTCCCCCTAACGAGCAGTACTTC	CASSDGGPPNEQYF
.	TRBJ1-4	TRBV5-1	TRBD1	TGCGCCAGCAGCTCCAATACAGGGGCAGGGGAAAAACTGTTTTTT	CASSSNTGAGEKLFF